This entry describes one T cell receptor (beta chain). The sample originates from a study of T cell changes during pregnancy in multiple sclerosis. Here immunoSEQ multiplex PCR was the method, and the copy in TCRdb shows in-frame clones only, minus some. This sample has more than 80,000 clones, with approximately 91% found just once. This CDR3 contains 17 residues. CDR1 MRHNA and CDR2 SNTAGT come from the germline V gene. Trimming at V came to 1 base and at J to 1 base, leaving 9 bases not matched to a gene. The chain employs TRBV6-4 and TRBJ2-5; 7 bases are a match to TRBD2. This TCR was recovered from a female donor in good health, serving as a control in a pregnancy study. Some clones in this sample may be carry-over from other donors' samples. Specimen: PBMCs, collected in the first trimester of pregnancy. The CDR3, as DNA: TGTGCCAGCAGTGACTGGCCTAGCGGAGATTTCCAAGAGACCCAGTACTTC. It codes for CASSDWPSGDFQETQYF.